This record looks at one TCR beta chain sequence and its context. A junction boundary mismatches the germline segment, possibly from a read error. The germline gives CDR1 LGHNA, CDR2 YNFKEQ. The CDR3 extends over 17 amino acids. Patients who underwent sequencing had shown CD8+CD57+ cell expansion by flow cytometry. The cohort consisted entirely of patients having severe acquired aplastic anemia. Genomic DNA was employed as the template in profiling TCR beta VDJ and CDR3. TCRdb reprocessed the reads via MiXCR and lists one record per CDR3 protein. The data show 260,000 or so distinct CDR3 sequences, around 45% seen once. This entry comes from a study of CD8+CD57+ T cells in acquired aplastic anemia.

Sequencing input: sorted CD4+, CD8+, or CD8+CD57+ T cells (not recorded which) from PBMCs. The receptor was isolated from a human donor with aplastic anemia. This chain links TRBV4-2 with TRBJ1-4; D unclear. Here the CDR3 DNA reads TGTGCCAGCGGCCAAACTTCGACACTGGCAACTAATGAAAAACTGTTTTTT. Its translation: CASGQTSTLATNEKLFF.